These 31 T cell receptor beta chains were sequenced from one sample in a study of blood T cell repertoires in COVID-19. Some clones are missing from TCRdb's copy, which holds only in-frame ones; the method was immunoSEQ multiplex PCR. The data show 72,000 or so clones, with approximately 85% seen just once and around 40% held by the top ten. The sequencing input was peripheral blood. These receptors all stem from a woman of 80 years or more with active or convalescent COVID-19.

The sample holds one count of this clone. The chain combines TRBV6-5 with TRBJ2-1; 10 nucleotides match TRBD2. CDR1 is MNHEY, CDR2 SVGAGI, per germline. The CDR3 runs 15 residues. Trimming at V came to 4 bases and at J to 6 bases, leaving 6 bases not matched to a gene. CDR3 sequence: CASSLSGGVFNEQFF. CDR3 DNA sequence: TGTGCCAGCAGTTTAAGCGGGGGGGTTTTCAATGAGCAGTTCTTC.

The CDR3 protein is CASSDSQGRGTEAFF. The CDR3 DNA sequence: TGCGCCAGCAGCGACTCACAGGGGCGAGGCACTGAAGCTTTCTTT. The chain recombines TRBV4-3 with TRBJ1-1; 7 nucleotides match TRBD1. This CDR3 spans 15 amino acids. Germline CDR1 is LGHNA and CDR2 is YSLEER. V dropped 5 bases and J dropped 4; count of bases not matched to a gene: 10.

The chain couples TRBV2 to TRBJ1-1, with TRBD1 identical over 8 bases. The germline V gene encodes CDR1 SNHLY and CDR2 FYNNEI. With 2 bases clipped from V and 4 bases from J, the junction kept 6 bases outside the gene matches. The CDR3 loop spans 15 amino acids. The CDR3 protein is CASSEFGQGSTEAFF. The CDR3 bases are TGTGCCAGCAGTGAATTTGGACAGGGTAGCACTGAAGCTTTCTTT.

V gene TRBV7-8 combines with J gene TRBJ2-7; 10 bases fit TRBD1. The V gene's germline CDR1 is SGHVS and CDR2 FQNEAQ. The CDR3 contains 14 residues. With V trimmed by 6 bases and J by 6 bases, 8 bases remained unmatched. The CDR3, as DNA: TGTGCCAGCAGACTTGGACAGGGGGGCTCCGAGCAGTACTTC. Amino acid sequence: CASRLGQGGSEQYF.

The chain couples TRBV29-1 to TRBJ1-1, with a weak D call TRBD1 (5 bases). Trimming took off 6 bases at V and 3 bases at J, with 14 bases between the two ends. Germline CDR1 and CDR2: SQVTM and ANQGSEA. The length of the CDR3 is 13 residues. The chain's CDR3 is CSVREGGDTEAFF. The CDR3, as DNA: TGCAGCGTCCGTGAGGGAGGGGACACTGAAGCTTTCTTT.

The CDR3 spells CASSLYKNTEAFF. CDR3 sequence (DNA): TGTGCCAGCAGTTTATACAAGAACACTGAAGCTTTCTTT. The genes are TRBV28 and TRBJ1-1; no reliable D call. V was clipped by 1 base and J by 1 base, with 4 bases between them. The CDR3 totals 13 residues. Germline values: CDR1 MDHEN, CDR2 SYDVKM. Supplemented by reference TRBV28 and TRBJ1-1, the full variable domain reads DVKVTQSSRYLVKRTGEKVFLECVQDMDHENMFWYRQDPGLGLRLIYFSYDVKMKEKGDIPEGYSVSREKKERFSLILESASTNQTSMYLCASSLYKNTEAFFGQGTRLTVV.

The CDR3 reads CASSLDRSNSPLHF. The CDR3 region has the DNA TGTGCCAGCAGCTTAGACAGGAGTAATTCACCCCTCCACTTT. The V and J genes are TRBV7-2 and TRBJ1-6; a weak D match, TRBD1 (5 bases). Looked up from germline, CDR1 is SGHTA and CDR2 is FQGNSA. The V end was cut by 1 base, the J end by 6 bases, with 7 bases between. The CDR3 spans 14 residues.

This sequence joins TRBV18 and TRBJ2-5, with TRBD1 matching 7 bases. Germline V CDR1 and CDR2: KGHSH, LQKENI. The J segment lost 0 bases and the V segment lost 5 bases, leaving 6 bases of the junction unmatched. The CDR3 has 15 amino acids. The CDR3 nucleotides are TGTGCCAGCTCATCCCCGGACAGGTACCAAGAGACCCAGTACTTC. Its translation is CASSSPDRYQETQYF.

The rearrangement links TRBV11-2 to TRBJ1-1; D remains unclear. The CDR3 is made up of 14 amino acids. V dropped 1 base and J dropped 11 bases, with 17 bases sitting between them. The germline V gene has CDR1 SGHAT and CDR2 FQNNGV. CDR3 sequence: CASSLVGVDLYAFF. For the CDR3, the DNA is TGTGCCAGCAGCTTAGTGGGAGTGGATCTATATGCTTTCTTT.

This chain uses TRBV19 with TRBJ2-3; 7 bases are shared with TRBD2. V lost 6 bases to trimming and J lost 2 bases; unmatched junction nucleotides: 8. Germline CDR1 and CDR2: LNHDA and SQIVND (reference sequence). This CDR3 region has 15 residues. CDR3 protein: CASRSLGGYTDTQYF. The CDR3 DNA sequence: TGTGCCAGTAGATCACTGGGGGGGTACACAGATACGCAGTATTTT.

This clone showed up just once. The DNA for the CDR3 is TGTGCCAGTAGTATCACCCCGGACAGGGGGAGGGATACGCAGTATTTT. This translates into CASSITPDRGRDTQYF. The rearrangement links TRBV19 to TRBJ2-3, with 10 bases lining up with TRBD1. The CDR3 is 16 residues long. The germline V gene has CDR1 LNHDA and CDR2 SQIVND (reference sequence). Trimming cost V 3 bases and J 6 bases; bases outside gene matches: 9.

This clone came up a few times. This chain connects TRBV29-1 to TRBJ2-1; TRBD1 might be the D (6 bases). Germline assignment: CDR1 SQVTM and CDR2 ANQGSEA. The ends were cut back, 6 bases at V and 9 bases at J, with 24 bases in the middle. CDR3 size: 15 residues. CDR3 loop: CSVGARGGLGGEQFF. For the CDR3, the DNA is TGCAGCGTAGGGGCTAGAGGGGGTCTCGGTGGTGAGCAGTTCTTC.

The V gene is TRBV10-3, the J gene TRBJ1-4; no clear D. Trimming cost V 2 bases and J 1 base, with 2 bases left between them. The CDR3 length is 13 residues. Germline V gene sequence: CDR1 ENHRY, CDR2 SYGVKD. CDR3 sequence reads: CAISELTNEKLFF. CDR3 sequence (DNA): TGTGCCATCAGTGAGCTAACTAATGAAAAACTGTTTTTT.

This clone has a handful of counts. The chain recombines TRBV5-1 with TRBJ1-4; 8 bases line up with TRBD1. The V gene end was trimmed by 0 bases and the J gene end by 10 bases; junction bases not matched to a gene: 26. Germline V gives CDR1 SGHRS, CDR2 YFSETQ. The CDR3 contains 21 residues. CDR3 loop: CASSLVRGDGQGTRLSGKLFF. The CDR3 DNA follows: TGCGCCAGCAGCTTGGTTAGAGGGGACGGACAGGGAACAAGACTATCTGGAAAACTGTTTTTT.

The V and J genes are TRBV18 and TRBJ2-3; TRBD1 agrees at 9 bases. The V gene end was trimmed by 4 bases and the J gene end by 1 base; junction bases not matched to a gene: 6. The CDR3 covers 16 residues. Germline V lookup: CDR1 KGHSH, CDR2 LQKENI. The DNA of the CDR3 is TGTGCCAGCTCACTACAGGGGGCCCTACGCACAGATACGCAGTATTTT. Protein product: CASSLQGALRTDTQYF.

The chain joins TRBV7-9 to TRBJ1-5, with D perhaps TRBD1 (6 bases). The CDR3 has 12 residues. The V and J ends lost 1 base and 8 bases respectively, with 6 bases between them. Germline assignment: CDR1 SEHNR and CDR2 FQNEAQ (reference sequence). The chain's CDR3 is CASSLGTEPQHF. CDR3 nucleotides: TGTGCCAGCAGCTTAGGGACAGAGCCCCAGCATTTT.

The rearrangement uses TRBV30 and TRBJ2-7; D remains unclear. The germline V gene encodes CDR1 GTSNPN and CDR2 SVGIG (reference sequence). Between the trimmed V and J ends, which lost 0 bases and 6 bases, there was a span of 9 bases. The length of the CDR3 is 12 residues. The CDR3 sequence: CAWSVTSVEQYF. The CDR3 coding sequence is TGTGCCTGGAGTGTAACTTCCGTCGAGCAGTACTTC.

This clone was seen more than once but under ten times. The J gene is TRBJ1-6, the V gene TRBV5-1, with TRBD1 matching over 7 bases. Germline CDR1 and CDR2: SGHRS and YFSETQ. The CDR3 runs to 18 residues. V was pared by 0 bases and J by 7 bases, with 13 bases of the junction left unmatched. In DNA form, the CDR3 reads TGCGCCAGCAGCTTGGGGGGCGTCGGGACAGCTAGCAATTCACCCCTCCACTTT. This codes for CASSLGGVGTASNSPLHF.

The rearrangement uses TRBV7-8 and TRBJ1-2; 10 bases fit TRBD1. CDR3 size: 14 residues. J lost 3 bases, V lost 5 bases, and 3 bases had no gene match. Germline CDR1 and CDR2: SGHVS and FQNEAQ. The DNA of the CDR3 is TGTGCCAGCAGCCCCGGGACAGGGGACTATGGCTACACCTTC. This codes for CASSPGTGDYGYTF.

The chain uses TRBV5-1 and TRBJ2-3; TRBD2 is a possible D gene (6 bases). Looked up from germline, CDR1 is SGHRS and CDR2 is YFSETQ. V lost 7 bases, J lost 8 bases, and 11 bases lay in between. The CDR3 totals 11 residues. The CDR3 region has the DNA TGCGCCAGCGACGGGGAGGCTACGCAGTATTTT. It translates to CASDGEATQYF.

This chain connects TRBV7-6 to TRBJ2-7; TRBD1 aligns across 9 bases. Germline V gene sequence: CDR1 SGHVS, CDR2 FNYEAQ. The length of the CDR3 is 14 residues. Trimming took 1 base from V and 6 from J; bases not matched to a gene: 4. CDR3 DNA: TGTGCCAGCAGCTTAGAGGACAGGGGATTCGAGCAGTACTTC. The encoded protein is CASSLEDRGFEQYF.

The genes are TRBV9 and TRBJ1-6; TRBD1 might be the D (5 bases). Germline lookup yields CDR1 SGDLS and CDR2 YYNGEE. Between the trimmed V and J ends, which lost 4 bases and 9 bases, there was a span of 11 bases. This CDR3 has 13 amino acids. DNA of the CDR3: TGTGCCAGCAGCCCTTCAGGGATTTCACCCCTCCACTTT. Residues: CASSPSGISPLHF.

The CDR3 DNA is TGTGCCAGCAGTTATGCCGACCGGGACATCGGCTACACCTTC. It codes for CASSYADRDIGYTF. The chain links TRBV6-2 or TRBV6-3 to TRBJ1-2, with D possibly matching TRBD1 (6 bases). There are 14 residues in the CDR3. Germline lookup yields CDR1 MNHEY and CDR2 SVGEGT. Trimming removed 3 bases at V and 8 bases at J, with 16 bases between.

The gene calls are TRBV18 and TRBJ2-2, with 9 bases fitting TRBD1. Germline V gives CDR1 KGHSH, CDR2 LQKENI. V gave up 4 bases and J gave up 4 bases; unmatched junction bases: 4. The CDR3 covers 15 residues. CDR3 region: CASSLRTGVTGELFF. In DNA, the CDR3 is TGTGCCAGCTCACTACGGACAGGGGTCACCGGGGAGCTGTTTTTT.

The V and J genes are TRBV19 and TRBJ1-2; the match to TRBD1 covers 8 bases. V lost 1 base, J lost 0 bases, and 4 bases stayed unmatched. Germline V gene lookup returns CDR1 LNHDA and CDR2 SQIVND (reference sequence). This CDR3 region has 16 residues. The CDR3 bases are TGTGCCAGTAGTATAGTCCCGGGACAGGCTAACTATGGCTACACCTTC. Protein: CASSIVPGQANYGYTF.

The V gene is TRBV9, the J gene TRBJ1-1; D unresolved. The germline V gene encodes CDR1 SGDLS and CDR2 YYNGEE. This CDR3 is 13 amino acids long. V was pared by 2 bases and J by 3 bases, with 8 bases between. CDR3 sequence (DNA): TGTGCCAGCAGCGTTCTTCCGGACACTGAAGCTTTCTTT. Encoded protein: CASSVLPDTEAFF.

CDR3 protein: CASSVRGGQAEKLFF. The CDR3 coding sequence is TGTGCCAGCAGCGTAAGGGGAGGGCAGGCGGAGAAACTGTTTTTT. The chain has TRBV9 and TRBJ1-4, with TRBD1 as a possible D gene (5 bases). The CDR3 is made up of 15 amino acids. V lost 1 base and J lost 11, with 18 bases in between. Per germline, CDR1 SGDLS and CDR2 YYNGEE. The entire variable domain, with the rest obtained from reference TRBV9 and TRBJ1-4, is as follows: DSGVTQTPKHLITATGQRVTLRCSPRSGDLSVYWYQQSLDQGLQFLIQYYNGEERAKGNILERFSAQQFPDLHSELNLSSLELGDSALYFCASSVRGGQAEKLFFGSGTQLSVL.

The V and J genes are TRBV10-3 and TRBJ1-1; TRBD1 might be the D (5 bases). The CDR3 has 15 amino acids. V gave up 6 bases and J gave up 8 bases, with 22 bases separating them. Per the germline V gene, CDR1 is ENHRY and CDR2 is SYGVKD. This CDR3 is CAIRGSRVEVTEAFF. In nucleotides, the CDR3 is TGTGCCATCAGGGGAAGCAGGGTTGAGGTGACGGAAGCTTTCTTT.

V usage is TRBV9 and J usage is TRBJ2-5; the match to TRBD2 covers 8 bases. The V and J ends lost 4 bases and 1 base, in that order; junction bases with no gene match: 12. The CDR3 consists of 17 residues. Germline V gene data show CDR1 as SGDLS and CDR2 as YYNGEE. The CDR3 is CASSRGSVAGGQETQYF. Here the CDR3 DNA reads TGTGCCAGCAGCCGAGGGTCGGTGGCGGGGGGCCAAGAGACCCAGTACTTC.

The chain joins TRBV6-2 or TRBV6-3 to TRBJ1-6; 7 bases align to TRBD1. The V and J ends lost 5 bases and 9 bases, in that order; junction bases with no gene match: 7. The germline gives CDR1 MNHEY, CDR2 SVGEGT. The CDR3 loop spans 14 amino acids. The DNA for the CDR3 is TGTGCCAGCAGTCCGGGACAGCTTCTTTCACCCCTCCACTTT. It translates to CASSPGQLLSPLHF.

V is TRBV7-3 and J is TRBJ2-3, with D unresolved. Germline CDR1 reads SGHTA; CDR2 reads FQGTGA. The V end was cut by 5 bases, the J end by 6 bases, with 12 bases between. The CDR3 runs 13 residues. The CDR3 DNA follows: TGTGCCAGCAGCGACCGGGTTTCCGATACGCAGTATTTT. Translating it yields CASSDRVSDTQYF. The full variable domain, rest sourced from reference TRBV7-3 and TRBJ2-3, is GAGVSQTPSNKVTEKGKYVELRCDPISGHTALYWYRQSLGQGPEFLIYFQGTGAADDSGLPNDRFFAVRPEGSVSTLKIQRTERGDSAVYLCASSDRVSDTQYFGPGTRLTVL.